What follows are 25 T cell receptor beta chains derived from one specimen sequenced in a study of blood T cell repertoires in COVID-19. Assay used: immunoSEQ multiplex PCR; TCRdb lists only in-frame clones, some missing. This table holds some 410,000 clones, roughly 88% found once. Sequenced input: PBMCs or T cells enriched from blood (not recorded which). The receptor set was obtained from a woman in her twenties or thirties with acute COVID-19.

This sequence joins TRBV23-1 and TRBJ2-3; no clear D. TRBV23-1 has ORF status, its function being uncertain. The length of the CDR3 is 14 residues. Trimming removed 0 bases at V and 4 bases at J, with 8 bases between. In nucleotides, the CDR3 is TGCGCCAGCAGTCAATCCCCCCTCCCAGATACGCAGTATTTT. Translation gives CASSQSPLPDTQYF.

CDR3 region: CASRGQGATNEKLFF. The CDR3 DNA reads as TGTGCCAGCAGAGGACAGGGAGCAACTAATGAAAAACTGTTTTTT. The chain links TRBV6-5 to TRBJ1-4, with TRBD1 matching over 8 bases. From germline, CDR1 is MNHEY and CDR2 SVGAGI. This CDR3 region has 15 residues. V gave up 6 bases and J gave up 0 bases; unmatched junction bases: 3.

The chain combines TRBV25-1 with TRBJ1-2; D is unclear. The CDR3 totals 12 residues. Germline loops: CDR1 MGHDK, CDR2 SYGVNS. With 2 bases removed from V and 10 bases from J, the gap between germline ends came to 11 bases. The CDR3 reads CASSESEVVYTF. In nucleotides, the CDR3 is TGTGCCAGCAGTGAAAGCGAGGTTGTCTACACCTTC.

The table lists this clone with a count of one. CDR3: CAWSAPQVNYGYTF. CDR3 bases: TGTGCCTGGAGTGCCCCACAGGTTAACTATGGCTACACCTTC. The genes are TRBV30 and TRBJ1-2; perhaps TRBD1 as D (5 bases). The CDR3 length is 14 residues. The germline V gene has CDR1 GTSNPN and CDR2 SVGIG (reference sequence). Trimming shortened V by 1 base and J by 1 base, and 10 bases separated the two germline ends.

The DNA of the CDR3 is TGTGCCAGCAGTGACTTACCGGGCTACGAGCAGTACTTC. It encodes CASSDLPGYEQYF. V usage is TRBV2 and J usage is TRBJ2-7, with unresolved D. Trimming pared 3 bases from V and 3 bases from J, leaving 9 bases between. The germline V gene encodes CDR1 SNHLY and CDR2 FYNNEI. The CDR3 contains 13 residues. The full variable domain, with the rest looked up from reference TRBV2 and TRBJ2-7, is EPEVTQTPSHQVTQMGQEVILRCVPISNHLYFYWYRQILGQKVEFLVSFYNNEISEKSEIFDDQFSVERPDGSNFTLKIRSTKLEDSAMYFCASSDLPGYEQYFGPGTRLTVT.

The chain recombines TRBV6-5 with TRBJ1-1; the D is unclear. The V and J ends lost 6 bases and 2 bases respectively, with 4 bases between them. This CDR3 is built from 11 residues. CDR1 is MNHEY, CDR2 SVGAGI, per germline. The CDR3 nucleotides are TGTGCCAGCAGACTTAACACTGAAGCTTTCTTT. Its protein product is CASRLNTEAFF.

V usage is TRBV24-1 and J usage is TRBJ2-5, with 10 bases matching TRBD2. This CDR3 is 18 amino acids long. Germline CDR1 reads KGHDR; CDR2 reads SFDVKD. The V and J ends lost 3 bases and 2 bases, in that order; junction bases with no gene match: 11. The CDR3: CATSDPVAGGNVQETQYF. For the CDR3, the DNA is TGTGCCACCAGTGATCCTGTAGCGGGGGGCAACGTACAAGAGACCCAGTACTTC.

This rearrangement joins TRBV6-5 to TRBJ2-7, with TRBD1 matching over 11 bases. From germline, CDR1 is MNHEY and CDR2 SVGAGI. This CDR3 is built from 14 residues. V shed 4 bases, J shed 4 bases, and the junction held 3 bases outside the gene matches. The CDR3, as DNA: TGTGCCAGCAGTTTGGACAGGGGGCCGTACGAGCAGTACTTC. Encoded protein: CASSLDRGPYEQYF.

The genes are TRBV9 and TRBJ1-1; no clear D gene. This CDR3 is built from 13 residues. Per the germline V gene, CDR1 is SGDLS and CDR2 is YYNGEE. Trimming cost V 4 bases and J 4 bases, with 11 bases left between them. CDR3: CASSPASGTEAFF. The CDR3 DNA reads TGTGCCAGCAGCCCGGCCAGCGGCACTGAAGCTTTCTTT.

The rearrangement uses TRBV6-4 and TRBJ2-3; D remains unclear. With 3 bases removed from V and 10 bases from J, the gap between germline ends came to 14 bases. The CDR3 totals 13 residues. In germline, CDR1 is MRHNA, CDR2 SNTAGT. The CDR3 DNA follows: TGTGCCAGCAGTGAACGTAGCCTCGCGGCGCAGTATTTT. It yields the protein CASSERSLAAQYF.

The chain is built from TRBV3-1 (or the pseudogene TRBV3-2) and TRBJ1-2, with TRBD1 matching over 7 bases. Germline values: CDR1 LGHDT, CDR2 YNNKEL (reference sequence). Losses at the gene ends were 3 bases for V and 6 bases for J; bases not matched to a gene: 7. The CDR3 has 14 residues. CDR3 sequence reads: CASSHLDREHGYTF. CDR3 in DNA: TGTGCCAGCAGCCATCTCGACAGGGAACATGGCTACACCTTC.

This clone showed up just a few times. V gene TRBV12-5 combines with J gene TRBJ2-1; weak D call: TRBD2 (7 bases). This CDR3 is built from 20 residues. V lost 0 bases and J 4 bases, leaving 25 bases between the germline ends. Per the germline V gene, CDR1 is LGHNT and CDR2 is FRNRAP. DNA of the CDR3: TGTGCTAGTGGTTTGGTACCCAAAAAAGAAGGGGGGGCCCTATACAATGAGCAGTTCTTC. The encoded protein is CASGLVPKKEGGALYNEQFF.

The chain uses TRBV3-1 (or the pseudogene TRBV3-2) and TRBJ2-6; 8 nucleotides agree with TRBD1. The CDR3 loop spans 19 amino acids. After removal of 2 bases from V and 2 bases from J, the junction contained 11 bases not matched to a gene. Germline assignment: CDR1 LGHDT and CDR2 YNNKEL (reference sequence). CDR3 residues: CASSQTRGRGNAGANVLTF. DNA of the CDR3: TGTGCCAGCAGCCAAACCAGGGGGCGAGGCAATGCTGGGGCCAACGTCCTGACTTTC.

This chain connects TRBV29-1 to TRBJ2-2, with 9 bases identical to TRBD1. This CDR3 region has 17 residues. V shed 4 bases and J 6 bases; nucleotides not matched to a gene: 15. The germline gives CDR1 SQVTM, CDR2 ANQGSEA. CDR3 loop: CSVGGLWGQGGSGELFF. The CDR3, as DNA: TGCAGCGTTGGAGGCCTGTGGGGACAGGGAGGTTCCGGGGAGCTGTTTTTT.

The gene calls are TRBV4-1 and TRBJ1-1, with D perhaps matching TRBD1 (5 bases). CDR1 MGHRA and CDR2 YSYEKL come from the germline V gene. The length of the CDR3 is 16 residues. V was trimmed by 1 base and J by 0 bases, leaving 12 bases between them. The CDR3 loop is CASSQGGTDMNTEAFF. DNA for the CDR3: TGCGCCAGCAGCCAAGGAGGGACTGACATGAACACTGAAGCTTTCTTT.

This chain uses TRBV7-9 with TRBJ1-1; D remains ambiguous. Trimming removed 6 bases from V and 4 bases from J, with 9 bases in between. Germline CDR1 reads SEHNR; CDR2 reads FQNEAQ (reference sequence). The CDR3 loop spans 12 amino acids. CDR3 coding DNA: TGTGCCAGCAGACGGGGTTCCACTGAAGCTTTCTTT. Residues: CASRRGSTEAFF.

The chain employs TRBV24-1 and TRBJ2-3, with 9 bases lining up with TRBD2. The CDR3 loop spans 14 amino acids. J lost 3 bases, V lost 5 bases, and 2 bases had no gene match. Germline values: CDR1 KGHDR, CDR2 SFDVKD. CDR3 bases: TGTGCCACCAGTGCTAGCGGGGTGACAGATACGCAGTATTTT. Its protein product is CATSASGVTDTQYF.

This rearrangement joins TRBV7-3 to TRBJ2-2; D remains unclear. The CDR3 is made up of 13 amino acids. CDR1 is SGHTA and CDR2 is FQGTGA in the germline V gene. The ends were cut back, 2 bases at V and 5 bases at J, with 6 bases in the middle. CDR3 in amino acids: CASSLSQTGELFF. CDR3 sequence (DNA): TGTGCCAGCAGCTTATCCCAAACCGGGGAGCTGTTTTTT.

The chain couples TRBV19 to TRBJ2-3; D gene ambiguous. This CDR3 contains 14 residues. Germline V gene sequence: CDR1 LNHDA, CDR2 SQIVND (reference sequence). The ends were cut back, 6 bases at V and 1 base at J, with 11 bases in the middle. CDR3: CASSVGRGTDTQYF. CDR3 sequence (DNA): TGTGCCAGTAGCGTGGGCAGAGGCACAGATACGCAGTATTTT.

This clone was detected once. J is TRBJ1-1 and V is TRBV5-1; a weak D match, TRBD1 (5 bases). Germline-derived CDR1 and CDR2 are SGHRS and YFSETQ. The CDR3 loop spans 15 amino acids. The V end was cut by 4 bases, the J end by 0 bases, with 13 bases between. The CDR3 bases are TGCGCCAGCAGCCGCGCGGGGGATATGAACACTGAAGCTTTCTTT. Its protein is CASSRAGDMNTEAFF. Full variable domain (remainder filled in from reference TRBV5-1 and TRBJ1-1): KAGVTQTPRYLIKTRGQQVTLSCSPISGHRSVSWYQQTPGQGLQFLFEYFSETQRNKGNFPGRFSGRQFSNSRSEMNVSTLELGDSALYLCASSRAGDMNTEAFFGQGTRLTVV.

This chain connects TRBV3-1 (or the pseudogene TRBV3-2) to TRBJ2-3; no firm D call. CDR1 and CDR2 from the germline V gene are LGHDT and YNNKEL (reference sequence). V was clipped by 5 bases and J by 1 base, with 4 bases between them. The CDR3 has 12 residues. The CDR3 loop reads CASSSGTDTQYF. CDR3 in DNA: TGTGCCAGCAGCTCGGGCACAGATACGCAGTATTTT.

The CDR3 nucleotides are TGTGCCAGCAGCTTATGGGCGGGGGGGCCCATCAATGAGCAGTTCTTC. Protein product: CASSLWAGGPINEQFF. This sequence joins TRBV7-2 and TRBJ2-1; 9 positions agree with TRBD2. CDR1 and CDR2 from the germline V gene are SGHTA and FQGNSA. There are 16 residues in the CDR3. V lost 2 bases, J lost 6 bases, and 8 bases stayed unmatched. The variable domain in full, completed from reference TRBV7-2 and TRBJ2-1, reads GAGVSQSPSNKVTEKGKDVELRCDPISGHTALYWYRQSLGQGLEFLIYFQGNSAPDKSGLPSDRFSAERTGGSVSTLTIQRTQQEDSAVYLCASSLWAGGPINEQFFGPGTRLTVL.

CDR3 residues: CASRRGVRRGLYNEQFF. The CDR3 DNA reads TGTGCCAGCAGGAGAGGGGTTAGGCGGGGGTTATACAATGAGCAGTTCTTC. The chain joins TRBV7-8 to TRBJ2-1; the match to TRBD2 covers 7 bases. Germline V gene data show CDR1 as SGHVS and CDR2 as FQNEAQ. CDR3 length: 17 residues. Losses at the gene ends were 6 bases for V and 4 bases for J; bases not matched to a gene: 15.

The chain carries TRBV5-8 and TRBJ2-3; D is perhaps TRBD2 (6 bases). Germline loops: CDR1 SGHTS, CDR2 YDEGEE. The CDR3 has 15 amino acids. V was cut by 5 bases and J by 2 bases, with 15 bases left in between. CDR3 in DNA: TGTGCCAGCAGAACCGGGACTTACTCCACAGATACGCAGTATTTT. The encoded protein is CASRTGTYSTDTQYF. Filled out from reference TRBV5-8 and TRBJ2-3, the complete variable domain reads EAGVTQSPTHLIKTRGQQATLRCSPISGHTSVYWYQQALGLGLQFLLWYDEGEERNRGNFPPRFSGRQFPNYSSELNVNALELEDSALYLCASRTGTYSTDTQYFGPGTRLTVL.

CDR3 protein: CASSGRDRDLGGYGYTF. The CDR3 DNA follows: TGTGCCAGCAGCGGCCGGGACAGGGACTTAGGTGGCTATGGCTACACCTTC. This chain links TRBV5-5 with TRBJ1-2, with 9 bases fitting TRBD1. The CDR3 runs to 17 residues. The trim removed 4 bases at V and 4 bases at J, leaving 14 bases unmatched. The germline V gene encodes CDR1 SGHKS and CDR2 YYEKEE (reference sequence).